One sample yielded the 17 T cell receptor beta chains listed below, sequenced in a study of T cells after yellow fever vaccination. TCRdb reprocessed the 5' RACE reads with MiXCR, giving one entry per CDR3 protein. Here the sample spans around 120,000 distinct CDR3 sequences, over 12% being singletons. The specimen comprised CD8+ T cells sorted from PBMCs, sampled 5 days after the yellow fever booster vaccination. These receptors came from a man aged 18 to 35 who received the YFV17D yellow fever vaccine.

A few counts support this clonotype. The rearrangement joins TRBV6-6 to TRBJ2-1; TRBD2 matches at 11 bases. This CDR3 has 15 residues. Germline V gene lookup returns CDR1 MNHNY and CDR2 SVGAGI (reference sequence). The J segment lost 7 bases and the V segment lost 0 bases, leaving 2 bases of the junction unmatched. CDR3 residues: CASSYSPSGGNEQFF. CDR3 DNA: TGTGCCAGCAGTTACTCTCCTAGCGGGGGGAATGAGCAGTTCTTC.

The gene calls are TRBV12-3 or TRBV12-4 and TRBJ2-7; D gene uncertain. This CDR3 comprises 14 residues. V was cut by 7 bases and J by 2 bases, with 15 bases left in between. CDR3 protein: CASTLSYLPYEQYF. The CDR3 coding sequence is TGTGCCAGCACCCTAAGCTACCTCCCCTACGAGCAGTACTTC.

The V and J genes are TRBV5-1 and TRBJ1-1; possible D gene TRBD1, 5 bases. Trimming stripped 1 base from V and 5 bases from J, with 9 bases between. The CDR3 contains 13 residues. Germline V lookup: CDR1 SGHRS, CDR2 YFSETQ. The CDR3 nucleotides are TGCGCCAGCAGCTTGTCAGGGAGGACTGAAGCTTTCTTT. It codes for CASSLSGRTEAFF.

The V gene is TRBV15, the J gene TRBJ2-1; D not resolved. The CDR3 is 11 amino acids. Germline CDR1 and CDR2: LNHNV and YYDKDF (reference sequence). V lost 3 bases and J 7 bases, leaving 4 bases between the germline ends. The CDR3 bases are TGTGCCACCAGCAGGTTAAATGAGCAGTTCTTC. This codes for CATSRLNEQFF. Filled out from reference TRBV15 and TRBJ2-1, the complete variable domain reads DAMVIQNPRYQVTQFGKPVTLSCSQTLNHNVMYWYQQKSSQAPKLLFHYYDKDFNNEADTPDNFQSRRPNTSFCFLDIRSPGLGDTAMYLCATSRLNEQFFGPGTRLTVL.

This chain joins TRBV7-9 and TRBJ1-2; the D gene is possibly TRBD1 (5 bases). Trimming cost V 3 bases and J 3 bases, with 14 bases left between them. This CDR3 has 15 amino acids. Germline V gene sequence: CDR1 SEHNR, CDR2 FQNEAQ (reference sequence). This CDR3 is CASSFTVREHYGYTF. CDR3 bases: TGTGCCAGCAGCTTCACGGTCAGGGAACACTATGGCTACACCTTC.

This clonotype was seen more than once but under ten times. The chain recombines TRBV27 with TRBJ1-5, with unresolved D. Germline V gives CDR1 MNHEY, CDR2 SMNVEV (reference sequence). This CDR3 is 12 amino acids long. The V end was cut by 7 bases, the J end by 3 bases, with 7 bases between. CDR3 protein: CASKGYNQPQHF. CDR3 DNA: TGTGCCAGCAAGGGTTACAATCAGCCCCAGCATTTT.

At least ten counts were recorded for this clonotype. The rearrangement uses TRBV20-1 and TRBJ2-7, with 12 bases aligning to TRBD2. Germline CDR1 and CDR2: DFQATT and SNEGSKA (reference sequence). The CDR3 contains 17 residues. Trimming removed 1 base from V and 6 bases from J; junction bases left unmatched: 13. CDR3 sequence (DNA): TGCAGTGCTAGAGGACTAGCGGGGGCCTTAGGCGTTGGCGAGCAGTACTTC. Protein sequence: CSARGLAGALGVGEQYF.

The gene calls are TRBV5-6 and TRBJ1-1; 8 bases map to TRBD1. This CDR3 contains 16 residues. Trimming took 4 bases from V and 3 from J; bases not matched to a gene: 11. The germline CDR1 and CDR2 sequences are SGHDT and YYEEEE. CDR3: CASSQGQGVWYTEAFF. CDR3 coding DNA: TGTGCCAGCAGCCAAGGACAGGGTGTATGGTACACTGAAGCTTTCTTT.

This clonotype was recorded a few times. The J gene is TRBJ1-1, the V gene TRBV9; 8 nucleotides line up with TRBD1. Germline CDR1 reads SGDLS; CDR2 reads YYNGEE. The CDR3 length is 18 residues. Losses at the gene ends were 3 bases for V and 0 bases for J; bases not matched to a gene: 13. As DNA, the CDR3 is TGTGCCAGCAGCGATAACTTCAGGGGGCTGAACATGAACACTGAAGCTTTCTTT. Encoded protein: CASSDNFRGLNMNTEAFF.

For the CDR3, the DNA is TGCGCCAGCAGCCCCTATAGTAACTATGGCTACACCTTC. Amino acid sequence: CASSPYSNYGYTF. The V call is TRBV4-1, the J call TRBJ1-2; no clear D. V was cut by 4 bases and J by 1 base, with 7 bases left in between. Germline lookup yields CDR1 MGHRA and CDR2 YSYEKL. This CDR3 has 13 amino acids.

This clonotype was counted a few times. The V call is TRBV19, the J call TRBJ1-1; D may be TRBD1 (6 bases). Looked up from germline, CDR1 is LNHDA and CDR2 is SQIVND (reference sequence). V gave up 3 bases and J gave up 2 bases, with 19 bases separating them. The CDR3 loop spans 17 amino acids. The CDR3 loop reads CASSISFRGAGNTEAFF. The CDR3 coding sequence is TGTGCCAGTAGTATTTCGTTCAGGGGAGCGGGTAACACTGAAGCTTTCTTT. Together with reference TRBV19 and TRBJ1-1, the CDR3 gives the full variable domain: DGGITQSPKYLFRKEGQNVTLSCEQNLNHDAMYWYRQDPGQGLRLIYYSQIVNDFQKGDIAEGYSVSREKKESFPLTVTSAQKNPTAFYLCASSISFRGAGNTEAFFGQGTRLTVV.

The chain uses TRBV7-2 and TRBJ2-1; 11 nucleotides align to TRBD2. This CDR3 comprises 15 residues. Germline values: CDR1 SGHTA, CDR2 FQGNSA. V was clipped by 5 bases and J by 7 bases; unmatched bases: 7. The CDR3 loop is CASSRGLAGGNEQFF. Here the CDR3 DNA reads TGTGCCAGCAGCCGTGGGCTAGCGGGGGGAAATGAGCAGTTCTTC. Variable domain in full (rest from reference TRBV7-2 and TRBJ2-1): GAGVSQSPSNKVTEKGKDVELRCDPISGHTALYWYRQSLGQGLEFLIYFQGNSAPDKSGLPSDRFSAERTGGSVSTLTIQRTQQEDSAVYLCASSRGLAGGNEQFFGPGTRLTVL.

The chain uses TRBV7-9 and TRBJ2-4; the D gene is possibly TRBD1 (6 bases). Per germline, CDR1 SEHNR and CDR2 FQNEAQ (reference sequence). The germline V and J ends were trimmed by 3 bases and 6 bases, with 15 bases remaining between them. CDR3 length equals 15 residues. As DNA, the CDR3 is TGTGCCAGCAGCTTGACTGTTGGGGGCCTAAACATTCAGTACTTC. Amino acids: CASSLTVGGLNIQYF.

This clonotype was recorded at least ten times. V gene TRBV19 combines with J gene TRBJ2-3; D gene uncertain. Trimming stripped 8 bases from V and 2 bases from J, with 5 bases between. Per germline, CDR1 LNHDA and CDR2 SQIVND (reference sequence). This CDR3 contains 11 residues. As DNA, the CDR3 is TGTGCCAGTCTGCTCACAGATACGCAGTATTTT. It specifies CASLLTDTQYF.

The chain uses TRBV9 and TRBJ2-1, with D perhaps given as TRBD1 or TRBD2 (6 bases each). In germline, CDR1 is SGDLS, CDR2 YYNGEE. V lost 3 bases, J lost 5 bases, and 9 bases lay in between. The CDR3 consists of 13 residues. The CDR3 here is CASSAGANNEQFF. The CDR3 DNA follows: TGTGCCAGCAGCGCGGGGGCAAACAATGAGCAGTTCTTC.

This clonotype was counted ten times or more. The chain uses TRBV7-9 and TRBJ2-1; TRBD1 might be the D (5 bases). The CDR3 runs 15 residues. The V end was cut by 6 bases, the J end by 2 bases, with 14 bases between. CDR1 and CDR2 (germline): SEHNR, FQNEAQ (reference sequence). The DNA for the CDR3 is TGTGCCAGCAGTTTGGGGCAAGGGGCCTACAATGAGCAGTTCTTC. Protein product: CASSLGQGAYNEQFF.

This clonotype was seen only once. The CDR3 sequence: CASSPYGTSGADLDTQYF. The CDR3 DNA sequence: TGTGCCAGCAGTCCGTATGGGACTAGCGGGGCCGATCTAGATACGCAGTATTTT. The chain links TRBV27 to TRBJ2-3, with 13 bases aligning to TRBD2. Germline values: CDR1 MNHEY, CDR2 SMNVEV (reference sequence). The V gene end was trimmed by 5 bases and the J gene end by 5 bases; junction bases not matched to a gene: 13. This CDR3 contains 18 residues.